This TCR beta chain was found in a study of shared clonotypes between healthy human individuals. Study information: CD8 memory received one plate per donor, CD8 naive two, CD4 memory three and CD4 naive three.

Naive CD8 populations comprised CD45RO-negative cells positively selected for CCR7, excluding terminally differentiated effector memory CD45RA+ cells. Profiled with immunoSEQ multiplex PCR; TCRdb holds only in-frame clones, not every one. Here the sample spans about 2.1 million clones, roughly 95% being singletons. A word on this clone: The antigen remains unidentified.

Overall study results and limits: Rarefaction curves obtained for sorted subsets showed sequencing incomplete despite large depth.

Source material: naive CD8+ T cells from PBMCs. This TCR came from a man younger than 35 in good health. Some clones in this sample may be carry-over from other donors' samples.

The CDR3 reads CASSQGGWGNQPQHF. The DNA of the CDR3 is TGTGCCAGCAGTCAAGGGGGCTGGGGCAATCAGCCCCAGCATTTT. This chain joins TRBV27 and TRBJ1-5; 7 bases agree with TRBD1. Per the germline V gene, CDR1 is MNHEY and CDR2 is SMNVEV (reference sequence). The CDR3 runs 15 residues. V was clipped by 5 bases and J by 2 bases; unmatched bases: 6.